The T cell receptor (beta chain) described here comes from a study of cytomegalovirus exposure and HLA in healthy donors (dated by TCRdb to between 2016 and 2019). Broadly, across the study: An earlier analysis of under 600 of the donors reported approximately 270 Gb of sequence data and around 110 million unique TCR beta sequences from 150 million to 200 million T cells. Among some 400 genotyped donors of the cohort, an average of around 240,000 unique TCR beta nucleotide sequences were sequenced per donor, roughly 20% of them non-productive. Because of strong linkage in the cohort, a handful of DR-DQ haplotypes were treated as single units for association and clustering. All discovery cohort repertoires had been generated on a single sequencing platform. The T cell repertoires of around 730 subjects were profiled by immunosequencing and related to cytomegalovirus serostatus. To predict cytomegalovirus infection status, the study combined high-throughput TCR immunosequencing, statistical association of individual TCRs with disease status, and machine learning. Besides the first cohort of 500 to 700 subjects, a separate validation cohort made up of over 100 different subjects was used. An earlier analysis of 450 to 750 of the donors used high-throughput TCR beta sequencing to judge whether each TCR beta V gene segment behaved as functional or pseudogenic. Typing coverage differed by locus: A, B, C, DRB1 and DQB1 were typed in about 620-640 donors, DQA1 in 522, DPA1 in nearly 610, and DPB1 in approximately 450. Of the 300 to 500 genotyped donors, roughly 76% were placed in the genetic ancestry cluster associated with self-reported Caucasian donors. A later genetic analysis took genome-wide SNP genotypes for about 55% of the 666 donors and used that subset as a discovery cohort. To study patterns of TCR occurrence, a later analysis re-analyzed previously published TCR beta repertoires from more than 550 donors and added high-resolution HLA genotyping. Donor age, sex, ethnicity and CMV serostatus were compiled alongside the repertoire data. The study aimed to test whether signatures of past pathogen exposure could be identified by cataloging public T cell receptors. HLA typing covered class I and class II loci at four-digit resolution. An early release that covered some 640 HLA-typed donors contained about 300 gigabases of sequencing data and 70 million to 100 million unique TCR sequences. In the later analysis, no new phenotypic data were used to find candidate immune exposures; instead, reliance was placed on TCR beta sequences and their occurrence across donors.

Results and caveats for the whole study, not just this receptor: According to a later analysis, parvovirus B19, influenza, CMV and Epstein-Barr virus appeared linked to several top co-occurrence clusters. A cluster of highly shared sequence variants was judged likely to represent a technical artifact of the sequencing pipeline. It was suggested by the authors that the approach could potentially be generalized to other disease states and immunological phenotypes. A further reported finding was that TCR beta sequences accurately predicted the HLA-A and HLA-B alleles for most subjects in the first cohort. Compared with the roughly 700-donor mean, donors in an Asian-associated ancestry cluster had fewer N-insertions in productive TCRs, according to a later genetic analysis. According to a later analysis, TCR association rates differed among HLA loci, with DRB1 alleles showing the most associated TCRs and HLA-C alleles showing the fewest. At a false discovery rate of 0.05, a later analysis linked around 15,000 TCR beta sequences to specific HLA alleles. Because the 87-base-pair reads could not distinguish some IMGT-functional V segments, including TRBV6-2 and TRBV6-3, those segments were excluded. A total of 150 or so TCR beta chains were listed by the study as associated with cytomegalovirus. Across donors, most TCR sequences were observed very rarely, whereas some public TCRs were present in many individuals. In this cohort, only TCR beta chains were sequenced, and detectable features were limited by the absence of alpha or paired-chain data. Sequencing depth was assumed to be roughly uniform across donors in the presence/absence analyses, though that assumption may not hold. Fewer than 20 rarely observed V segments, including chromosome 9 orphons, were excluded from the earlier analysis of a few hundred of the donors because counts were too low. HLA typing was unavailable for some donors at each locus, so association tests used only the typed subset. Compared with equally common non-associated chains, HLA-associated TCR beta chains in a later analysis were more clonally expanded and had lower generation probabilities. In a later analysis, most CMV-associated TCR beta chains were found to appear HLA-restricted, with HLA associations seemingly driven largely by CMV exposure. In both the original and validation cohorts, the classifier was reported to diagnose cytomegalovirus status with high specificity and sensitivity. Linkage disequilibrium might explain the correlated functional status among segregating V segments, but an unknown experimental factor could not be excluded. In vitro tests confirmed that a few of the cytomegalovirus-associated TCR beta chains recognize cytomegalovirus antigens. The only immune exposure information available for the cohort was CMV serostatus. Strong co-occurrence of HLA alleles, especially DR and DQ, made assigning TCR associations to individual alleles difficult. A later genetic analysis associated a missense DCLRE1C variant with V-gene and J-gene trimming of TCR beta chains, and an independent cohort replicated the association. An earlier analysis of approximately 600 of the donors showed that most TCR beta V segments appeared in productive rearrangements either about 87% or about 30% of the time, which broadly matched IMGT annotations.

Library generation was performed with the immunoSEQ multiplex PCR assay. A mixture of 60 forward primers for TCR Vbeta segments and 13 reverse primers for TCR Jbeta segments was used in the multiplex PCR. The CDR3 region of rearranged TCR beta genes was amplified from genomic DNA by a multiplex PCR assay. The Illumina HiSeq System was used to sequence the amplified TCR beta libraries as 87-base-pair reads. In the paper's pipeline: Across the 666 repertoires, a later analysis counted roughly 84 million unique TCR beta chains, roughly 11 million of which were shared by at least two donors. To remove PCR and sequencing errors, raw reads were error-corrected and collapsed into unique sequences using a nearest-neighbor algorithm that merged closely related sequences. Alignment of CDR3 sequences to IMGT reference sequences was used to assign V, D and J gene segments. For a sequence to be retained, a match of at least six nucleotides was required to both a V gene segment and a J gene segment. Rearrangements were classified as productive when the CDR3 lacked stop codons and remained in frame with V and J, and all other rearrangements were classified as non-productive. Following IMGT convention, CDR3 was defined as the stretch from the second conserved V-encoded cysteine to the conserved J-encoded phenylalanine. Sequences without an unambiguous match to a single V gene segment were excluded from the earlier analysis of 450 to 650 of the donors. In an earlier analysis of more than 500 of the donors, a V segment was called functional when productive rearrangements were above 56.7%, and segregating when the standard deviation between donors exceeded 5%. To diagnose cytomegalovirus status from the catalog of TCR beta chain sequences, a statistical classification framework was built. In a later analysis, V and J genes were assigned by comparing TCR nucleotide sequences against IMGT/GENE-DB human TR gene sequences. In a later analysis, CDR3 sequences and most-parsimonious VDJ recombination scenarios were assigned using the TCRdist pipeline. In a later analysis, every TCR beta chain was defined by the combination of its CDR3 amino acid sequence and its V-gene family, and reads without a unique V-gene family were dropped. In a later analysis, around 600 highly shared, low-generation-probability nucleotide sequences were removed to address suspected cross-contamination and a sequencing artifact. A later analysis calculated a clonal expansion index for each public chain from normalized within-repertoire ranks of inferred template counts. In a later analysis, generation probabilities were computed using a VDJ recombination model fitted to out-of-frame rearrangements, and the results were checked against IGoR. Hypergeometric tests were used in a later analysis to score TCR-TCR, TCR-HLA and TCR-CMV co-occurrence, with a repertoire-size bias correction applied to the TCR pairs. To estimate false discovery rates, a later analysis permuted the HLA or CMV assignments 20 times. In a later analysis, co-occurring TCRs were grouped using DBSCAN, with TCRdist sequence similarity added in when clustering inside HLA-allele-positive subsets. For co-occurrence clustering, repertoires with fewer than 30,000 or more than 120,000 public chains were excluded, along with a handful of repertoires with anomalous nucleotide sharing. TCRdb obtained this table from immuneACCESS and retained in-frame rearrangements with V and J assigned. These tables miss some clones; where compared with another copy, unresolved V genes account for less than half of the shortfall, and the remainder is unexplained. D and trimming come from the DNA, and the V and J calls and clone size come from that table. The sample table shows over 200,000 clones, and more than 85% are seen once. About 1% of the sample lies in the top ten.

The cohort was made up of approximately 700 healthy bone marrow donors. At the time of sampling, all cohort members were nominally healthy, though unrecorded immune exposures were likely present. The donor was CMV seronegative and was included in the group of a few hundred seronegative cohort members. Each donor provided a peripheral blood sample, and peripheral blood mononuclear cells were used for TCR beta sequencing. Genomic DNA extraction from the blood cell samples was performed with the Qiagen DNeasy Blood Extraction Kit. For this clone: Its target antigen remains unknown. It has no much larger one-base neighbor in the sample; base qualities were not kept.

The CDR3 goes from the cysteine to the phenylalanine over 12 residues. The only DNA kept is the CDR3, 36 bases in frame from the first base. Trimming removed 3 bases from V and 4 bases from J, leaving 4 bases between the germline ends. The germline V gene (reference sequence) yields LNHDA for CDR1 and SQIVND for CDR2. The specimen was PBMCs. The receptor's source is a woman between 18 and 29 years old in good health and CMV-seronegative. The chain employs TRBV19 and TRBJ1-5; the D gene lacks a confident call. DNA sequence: TGTGCCAGTAGTATTAGTAATCAGCCCCAGCATTTT. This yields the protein CASSISNQPQHF.